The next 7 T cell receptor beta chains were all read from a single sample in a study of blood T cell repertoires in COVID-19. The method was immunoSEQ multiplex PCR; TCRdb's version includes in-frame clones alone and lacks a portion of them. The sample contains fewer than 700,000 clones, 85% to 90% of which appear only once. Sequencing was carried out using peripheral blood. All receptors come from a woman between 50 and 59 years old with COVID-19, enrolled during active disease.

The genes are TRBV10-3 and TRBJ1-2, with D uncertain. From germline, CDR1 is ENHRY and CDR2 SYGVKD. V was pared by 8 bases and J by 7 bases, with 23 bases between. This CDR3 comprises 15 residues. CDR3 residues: CAIGIQTPSAGGYTF. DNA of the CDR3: TGTGCCATCGGGATACAGACACCATCAGCGGGTGGCTACACCTTC.

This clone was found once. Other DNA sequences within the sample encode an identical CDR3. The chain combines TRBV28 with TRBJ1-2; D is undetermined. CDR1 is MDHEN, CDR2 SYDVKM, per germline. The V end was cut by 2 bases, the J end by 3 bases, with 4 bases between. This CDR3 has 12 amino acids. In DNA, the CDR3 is TGTGCCAGCAGTTTAGCAGACTATGGCTACACCTTC. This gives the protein CASSLADYGYTF.

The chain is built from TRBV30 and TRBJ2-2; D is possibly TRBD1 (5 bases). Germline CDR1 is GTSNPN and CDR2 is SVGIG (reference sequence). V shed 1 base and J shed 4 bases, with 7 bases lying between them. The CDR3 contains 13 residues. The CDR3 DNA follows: TGTGCCTGGAGTGGGACATTCACCGGGGAGCTGTTTTTT. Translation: CAWSGTFTGELFF.

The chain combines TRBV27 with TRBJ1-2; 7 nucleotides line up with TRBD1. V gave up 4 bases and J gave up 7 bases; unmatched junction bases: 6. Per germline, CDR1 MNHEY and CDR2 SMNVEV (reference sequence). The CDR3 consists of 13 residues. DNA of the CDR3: TGTGCCAGCAGTTACAGGGGAGGCGGTGGCTACACCTTC. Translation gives CASSYRGGGGYTF.

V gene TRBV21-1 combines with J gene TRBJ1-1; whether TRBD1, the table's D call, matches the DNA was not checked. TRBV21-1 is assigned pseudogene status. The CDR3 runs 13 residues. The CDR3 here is CASSHPRDTEAFF. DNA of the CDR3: TGTGCCAGCAGCCACCCCAGGGACACTGAAGCTTTCTTT.

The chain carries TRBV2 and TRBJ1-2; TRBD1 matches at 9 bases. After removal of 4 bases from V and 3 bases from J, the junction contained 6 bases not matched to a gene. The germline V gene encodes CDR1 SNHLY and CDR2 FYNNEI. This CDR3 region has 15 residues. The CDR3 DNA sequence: TGTGCCAGCAGTGCCTTACAGGGGGCTGACTATGGCTACACCTTC. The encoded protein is CASSALQGADYGYTF.

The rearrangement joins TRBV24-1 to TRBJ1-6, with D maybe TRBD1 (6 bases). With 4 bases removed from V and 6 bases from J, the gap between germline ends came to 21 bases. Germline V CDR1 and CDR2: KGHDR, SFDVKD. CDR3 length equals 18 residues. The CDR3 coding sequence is TGTGCCACCAGTGACCCCCGAAAGGGGGTAGTTCTTAATTCACCCCTCCACTTT. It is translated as CATSDPRKGVVLNSPLHF.